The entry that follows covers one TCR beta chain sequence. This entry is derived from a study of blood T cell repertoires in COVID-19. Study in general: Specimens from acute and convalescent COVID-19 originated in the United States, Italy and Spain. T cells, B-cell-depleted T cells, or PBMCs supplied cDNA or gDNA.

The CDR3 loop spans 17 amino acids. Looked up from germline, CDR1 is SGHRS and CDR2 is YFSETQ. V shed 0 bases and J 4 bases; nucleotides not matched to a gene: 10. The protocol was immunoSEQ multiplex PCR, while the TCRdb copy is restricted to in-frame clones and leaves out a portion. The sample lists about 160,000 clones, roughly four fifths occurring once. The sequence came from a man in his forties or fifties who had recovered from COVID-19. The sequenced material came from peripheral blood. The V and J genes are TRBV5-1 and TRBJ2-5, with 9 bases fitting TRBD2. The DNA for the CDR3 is TGCGCCAGCAGCTTGGCCAAAAAAGCGGGAGGCGGAGAGACCCAGTACTTC. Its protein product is CASSLAKKAGGGETQYF.